This passage covers 11 T cell receptor beta chains from one sample sequenced in a study of blood T cell repertoires in COVID-19. Using immunoSEQ multiplex PCR, the repertoire was profiled, and TCRdb retains in-frame clones only, with some absent. The sample has a few hundred thousand clones, about nine tenths seen once. The sequencing input was peripheral blood. All receptors come from a woman aged 30 to 39 with COVID-19, enrolled during active disease.

The gene calls are TRBV7-9 and TRBJ1-4, with a possible D match to TRBD1 (5 bases). The CDR3 extends over 12 amino acids. V was shortened by 6 bases and J by 8 bases, with 10 bases between the two germline ends. Germline-derived CDR1 and CDR2 are SEHNR and FQNEAQ (reference sequence). Written as DNA, the CDR3 is TGTGCCAGCAGTAGGGGTAGGGAAAAACTGTTTTTT. Amino acids: CASSRGREKLFF.

V usage is TRBV13 and J usage is TRBJ1-1, with a possible D match to TRBD1 (6 bases). V dropped 5 bases and J dropped 3 bases, with 16 bases sitting between them. The CDR3 has 15 amino acids. Germline values: CDR1 PRHDT, CDR2 FYEKMQ (reference sequence). As DNA, the CDR3 is TGTGCCAGCAGCCCCTATAGACAGGAGTACACTGAAGCTTTCTTT. Encoded protein: CASSPYRQEYTEAFF.

This clone was counted once. The CDR3 loop reads CASSLVGAGGYTF. CDR3 coding DNA: TGTGCCAGCAGCTTGGTGGGGGCGGGTGGCTACACCTTC. The gene calls are TRBV5-5 and TRBJ1-2; possibly TRBD1 for D (6 bases). CDR1 and CDR2 from the germline V gene are SGHKS and YYEKEE (reference sequence). Trimming shortened V by 0 bases and J by 7 bases, and 10 bases separated the two germline ends. The CDR3 covers 13 residues.

This chain uses TRBV19 with TRBJ1-6; D is perhaps TRBD1 (5 bases). V lost 3 bases and J lost 0, with 6 bases in between. The CDR3 loop spans 15 amino acids. Germline lookup yields CDR1 LNHDA and CDR2 SQIVND (reference sequence). As DNA, the CDR3 is TGTGCCAGTAGTATCCAGGGCTCCTATAATTCACCCCTCCACTTT. Protein product: CASSIQGSYNSPLHF.

The chain couples TRBV4-1 to TRBJ2-3; D possibly corresponds to TRBD1 (5 bases). The CDR3 extends over 17 amino acids. Germline CDR1 and CDR2: MGHRA and YSYEKL. The V end was cut by 0 bases, the J end by 0 bases, with 13 bases between. CDR3: CASSQDGRGHSTDTQYF. For the CDR3, the DNA is TGCGCCAGCAGCCAAGATGGAAGGGGCCATAGCACAGATACGCAGTATTTT.

The table lists this clone with a count of one. The chain employs TRBV3-1 (or the pseudogene TRBV3-2) and TRBJ2-7; no reliable D call. From germline, CDR1 is LGHDT and CDR2 YNNKEL (reference sequence). V was shortened by 0 bases and J by 4 bases, with 7 bases between the two germline ends. The CDR3 length is 13 residues. DNA of the CDR3: TGTGCCAGCAGCCAAGATTCACGGTACGAGCAGTACTTC. It translates to CASSQDSRYEQYF.

The rearrangement links TRBV11-2 to TRBJ1-1, with D unclear. Deletions cut 6 bases from V and 1 base from J, with 15 bases between. The CDR3 spans 15 residues. Germline CDR1 SGHAT, CDR2 FQNNGV. The CDR3 nucleotides read TGTGCCAGCAGTCCCCCTCGCACGGGGAACACTGAAGCTTTCTTT. It translates to CASSPPRTGNTEAFF.

The chain is built from TRBV4-3 and TRBJ2-1, with 11 positions matching TRBD2. Trimming cost V 5 bases and J 6 bases; bases outside gene matches: 9. The CDR3 consists of 16 residues. Germline V gives CDR1 LGHNA, CDR2 YSLEER. In DNA form, the CDR3 reads TGCGCCAGCAGCGCCAACGGACTAGCGGGCTTCAATGAGCAGTTCTTC. This translates into CASSANGLAGFNEQFF.

The chain has TRBV28 and TRBJ2-2; 9 bases align to TRBD1. Germline lookup yields CDR1 MDHEN and CDR2 SYDVKM. Trimming cost V 7 bases and J 7 bases; bases outside gene matches: 10. The CDR3 loop spans 15 amino acids. CDR3 sequence: CASTPDRGIVGELFF. CDR3 bases: TGTGCCAGCACCCCCGACAGGGGGATAGTCGGGGAGCTGTTTTTT. The full variable domain, its missing parts supplied by reference TRBV28 and TRBJ2-2, is DVKVTQSSRYLVKRTGEKVFLECVQDMDHENMFWYRQDPGLGLRLIYFSYDVKMKEKGDIPEGYSVSREKKERFSLILESASTNQTSMYLCASTPDRGIVGELFFGEGSRLTVL.

This CDR3 reads CASSIDRATEAFF. The CDR3 DNA sequence: TGTGCCAGTAGTATTGACAGGGCTACTGAAGCTTTCTTT. This sequence joins TRBV19 and TRBJ1-1; TRBD1 matches at 7 bases. The CDR3 length is 13 residues. The germline gives CDR1 LNHDA, CDR2 SQIVND (reference sequence). The V gene end was trimmed by 3 bases and the J gene end by 5 bases; junction bases not matched to a gene: 3.

The V call is TRBV11-1, the J call TRBJ2-5; tentative D call: TRBD1 (5 bases). Trimming took off 3 bases at V and 5 bases at J, with 13 bases between the two ends. Germline-derived CDR1 and CDR2 are SGHAT and FQDESV (reference sequence). The CDR3 loop spans 14 amino acids. The CDR3 reads CASSLGRESETQYF. The CDR3 DNA reads TGTGCCAGCAGCTTGGGCAGGGAATCGGAGACCCAGTACTTC.